Presented here are 30 T cell receptor beta chains from one specimen sequenced in a study of spatial heterogeneity in lung cancer. MiXCR, applied by TCRdb to the 5' RACE reads, yields one record per CDR3 protein. The sample lists about 94,000 distinct CDR3 sequences; approximately 19% were seen once. Time point denoted: blood at routine non-recurrence follow-up after resection. The sample consisted of PBMCs, taken at follow-up. The receptors derive from a male donor with early-stage non-small cell lung cancer.

The chain is built from TRBV11-2 and TRBJ1-1, with D possibly TRBD1 on 6 matching bases. V was cut by 5 bases and J by 0 bases, with 10 bases left in between. Germline V gives CDR1 SGHAT, CDR2 FQNNGV. The CDR3 runs 14 residues. CDR3 sequence reads: CASSGQMMNTEAFF. CDR3 DNA sequence: TGTGCCAGCAGCGGACAGATGATGAACACTGAAGCTTTCTTT.

This chain uses TRBV7-3 with TRBJ2-1, with D unresolved. CDR3 length equals 16 residues. V lost 2 bases, J lost 0 bases, and 11 bases lay in between. Germline lookup yields CDR1 SGHTA and CDR2 FQGTGA. The CDR3 sequence: CASSLAPVSSYNEQFF. The CDR3 bases are TGTGCCAGCAGCTTAGCACCCGTTAGCTCCTACAATGAGCAGTTCTTC.

This clonotype appeared many times. This chain joins TRBV2 and TRBJ2-3; no clear D gene. V lost 8 bases and J 3 bases, leaving 6 bases between the germline ends. Germline V CDR1 and CDR2: SNHLY, FYNNEI. The CDR3 covers 11 residues. The CDR3 protein is CASYGTDTQYF. For the CDR3, the DNA is TGTGCCAGCTATGGTACAGATACGCAGTATTTT.

This clonotype has just a few counts. The chain recombines TRBV9 with TRBJ2-1; D call uncertain. Germline values: CDR1 SGDLS, CDR2 YYNGEE. There are 16 residues in the CDR3. V was cut by 1 base and J by 0 bases, with 11 bases left in between. DNA for the CDR3: TGTGCCAGCAGCGTATCATGGGGAAGCTCCTACAATGAGCAGTTCTTC. It yields the protein CASSVSWGSSYNEQFF. Full variable domain (rest looked up from reference TRBV9 and TRBJ2-1): DSGVTQTPKHLITATGQRVTLRCSPRSGDLSVYWYQQSLDQGLQFLIQYYNGEERAKGNILERFSAQQFPDLHSELNLSSLELGDSALYFCASSVSWGSSYNEQFFGPGTRLTVL.

V is TRBV6-1 and J is TRBJ2-7, with no clear D. Trimming removed 5 bases at V and 0 bases at J, with 8 bases between. This CDR3 is 13 amino acids long. Germline V gene sequence: CDR1 MNHNS, CDR2 SASEGT. The CDR3 is CASSFSSSYEQYV. DNA of the CDR3: TGTGCCAGCAGTTTTAGCAGCTCCTACGAGCAGTACGTC.

This clonotype occurred many times. CDR3 bases: TGTGCCAGCAGTGAGTCTAGGAGCTCTGGGGCCAACGTCCTGACTTTC. Translation: CASSESRSSGANVLTF. This chain links TRBV6-1 with TRBJ2-6; no clear D gene. Trimming left V 3 bases short and J 0 bases short, with 9 bases between. This CDR3 is built from 16 residues. The germline V gene encodes CDR1 MNHNS and CDR2 SASEGT.

This clonotype was detected only a few times. The chain carries TRBV6-2 or TRBV6-3 and TRBJ2-7, with D possibly being TRBD2 (5 bases). Trimming stripped 7 bases from V and 4 bases from J, with 20 bases between. The CDR3 covers 15 residues. Germline V CDR1 and CDR2: MNHEY, SVGEGT. The CDR3 is CASTHPRIRRYEQYF. In nucleotides, the CDR3 is TGTGCCAGCACCCACCCGCGGATCAGGAGGTACGAGCAGTACTTC.

The V gene is TRBV7-8, the J gene TRBJ2-7, with TRBD2 matching 14 bases. Germline V lookup: CDR1 SGHVS, CDR2 FQNEAQ. This CDR3 comprises 18 residues. Losses at the gene ends were 3 bases for V and 6 bases for J; bases not matched to a gene: 13. CDR3 coding DNA: TGTGCCAGCAGCTTTCGACTAGCGGGAGGGCCTACTTTTGGCGAGCAGTACTTC. Translated: CASSFRLAGGPTFGEQYF.

This clonotype turned up a few times. The V and J genes are TRBV20-1 and TRBJ2-3, with D perhaps matching TRBD1 or TRBD2 (5 bases each). Germline CDR1 is DFQATT and CDR2 is SNEGSKA (reference sequence). CDR3 size: 15 residues. Trimming removed 1 base at V and 4 bases at J, with 15 bases between. DNA for the CDR3: TGCAGTGCTAGAGCCCGAAGGGGTAGCGCAGATACGCAGTATTTT. Translation: CSARARRGSADTQYF.

The gene calls are TRBV29-1 and TRBJ1-1, with D possibly TRBD1 on 6 matching bases. This CDR3 is built from 12 residues. The germline V gene has CDR1 SQVTM and CDR2 ANQGSEA. V lost 5 bases and J lost 2, with 9 bases in between. The CDR3 DNA is TGCAGCGTTACACAGGGAAACACTGAAGCTTTCTTT. Translation gives CSVTQGNTEAFF.

This clonotype showed up just a few times. Here the CDR3 reads CASRPSTGASSYEQYF. The CDR3 DNA is TGTGCCAGCAGACCTTCGACGGGGGCAAGCTCCTACGAGCAGTACTTC. The V and J genes are TRBV7-9 and TRBJ2-7, with D possibly being TRBD1 or TRBD2 (6 bases each). V lost 6 bases and J 0 bases, leaving 18 bases between the germline ends. The CDR3 is made up of 16 amino acids. Germline values: CDR1 SEHNR, CDR2 FQNEAQ (reference sequence).

This clonotype appeared many times. This chain joins TRBV6-1 and TRBJ2-3; no clear D. CDR3 length equals 11 residues. V dropped 4 bases and J dropped 5 bases, with 4 bases sitting between them. The V gene's germline CDR1 is MNHNS and CDR2 SASEGT. CDR3 residues: CASSGGDTQYF. As DNA, the CDR3 is TGTGCCAGCAGTGGGGGAGATACGCAGTATTTT.

This clonotype occurred many times. The chain has TRBV2 and TRBJ1-4; the D is unclear. Trimming shortened V by 7 bases and J by 5 bases, and 17 bases separated the two germline ends. The CDR3 is 15 amino acids. The germline CDR1 and CDR2 sequences are SNHLY and FYNNEI. In DNA form, the CDR3 reads TGTGCCAGCAAGCCCAACCACGGCGTAAATGAAAAACTGTTTTTT. Its protein product is CASKPNHGVNEKLFF.

The chain employs TRBV5-1 and TRBJ1-5, with TRBD1 matching 9 bases. The CDR3 runs 15 residues. The J segment lost 6 bases and the V segment lost 2 bases, leaving 6 bases of the junction unmatched. Germline values: CDR1 SGHRS, CDR2 YFSETQ. The CDR3 DNA follows: TGCGCCAGCAGCTTAGGTACAGGGGGCGGTCAGCCCCAGCATTTT. Its translation is CASSLGTGGGQPQHF.

This clonotype was detected a few times. The chain joins TRBV2 to TRBJ2-7; the match to TRBD1 covers 8 bases. CDR3 length: 14 amino acids. Unmatched junction bases numbered 1, after V lost 0 bases and J lost 3 bases. CDR1 SNHLY and CDR2 FYNNEI come from the germline V gene. CDR3 DNA sequence: TGTGCCAGCAGTGAAGCGGGACAGGTCTACGAGCAGTACTTC. The encoded protein is CASSEAGQVYEQYF.

V is TRBV20-1 and J is TRBJ1-5; D is unresolved. V was clipped by 0 bases and J by 3 bases, with 9 bases between them. CDR3 length: 14 amino acids. The germline V gene has CDR1 DFQATT and CDR2 SNEGSKA (reference sequence). In DNA, the CDR3 is TGCAGTGCTAGAGATCCGGGAGCCAATCAGCCCCAGCATTTT. Its protein product is CSARDPGANQPQHF.

V gene TRBV20-1 combines with J gene TRBJ1-5, with D perhaps matching TRBD1 (5 bases). V was shortened by 1 base and J by 0 bases, with 10 bases between the two germline ends. The CDR3 covers 15 residues. Germline assignment: CDR1 DFQATT and CDR2 SNEGSKA (reference sequence). CDR3 protein: CSARAGGYSNQPQHF. CDR3 sequence (DNA): TGCAGTGCTAGAGCTGGGGGTTATAGCAATCAGCCCCAGCATTTT.

This rearrangement joins TRBV11-2 to TRBJ2-6, with D possibly matching TRBD2 (5 bases). The germline V gene encodes CDR1 SGHAT and CDR2 FQNNGV. Trimming took 5 bases from V and 8 from J, leaving 16 bases between them. There are 15 residues in the CDR3. The CDR3 nucleotides read TGTGCCAGCAGCCGAACCACCTTCGGGACCAACGTCCTGACTTTC. This gives the protein CASSRTTFGTNVLTF.

Regarding this clonotype: Lacking the conserved final phenylalanine or tryptophan, this CDR3 likely reflects a read error. V gene TRBV18 combines with J gene TRBJ1-5; 7 positions agree with TRBD1. CDR1 KGHSH and CDR2 LQKENI come from the germline V gene. This CDR3 contains 14 residues. J was trimmed by 9 bases and V by 2 bases; bases with no gene match: 7. The CDR3 nucleotides are TGTGCCAGCTCACCAATGACAGGGCTAGTGCCCCAGCATTTA. The encoded protein is CASSPMTGLVPQHL.

The V and J genes are TRBV14 and TRBJ2-1, with 9 bases matching TRBD2. Germline values: CDR1 SGHDN, CDR2 FVKESK. The ends lost 0 bases at V and 4 bases at J; junction bases unmatched: 7. CDR3 length equals 17 residues. The CDR3 is CASSQDRGGRVYNEQFF. The CDR3 bases are TGTGCCAGCAGCCAAGATCGGGGCGGGAGGGTTTACAATGAGCAGTTCTTC.

The J gene is TRBJ1-2, the V gene TRBV27; D remains unclear. The CDR3 is 14 amino acids. Trimming took 2 bases from V and 4 from J, leaving 11 bases between them. Germline V gives CDR1 MNHEY, CDR2 SMNVEV (reference sequence). CDR3 amino acids: CASSLIAGVYGYTF. The CDR3 DNA follows: TGTGCCAGCAGTTTAATAGCAGGCGTCTATGGCTACACCTTC.

This clonotype occurred a few times. CDR3 nucleotide sequence: TGTGCCAGCAGCCAAGATTTGGGGTTTAATGAAAAACTGTTTTTT. As protein: CASSQDLGFNEKLFF. This chain links TRBV3-1 with TRBJ1-4; D ambiguous. The CDR3 is 15 amino acids. Deletions cut 0 bases from V and 4 bases from J, with 9 bases between. The germline V gene encodes CDR1 LGHDT and CDR2 YNNKEL (reference sequence).

The table lists this clonotype with a few counts. The chain uses TRBV11-3 and TRBJ2-1; 12 bases line up with TRBD1. Germline CDR1 is SGHNT and CDR2 is YENEEA. The CDR3 has 17 residues. The trim removed 1 base at V and 8 bases at J, leaving 9 bases unmatched. This chain's CDR3 is CASSLGLGQGAAYEQFF. The CDR3 region has the DNA TGTGCCAGCAGCTTAGGACTGGGACAGGGGGCTGCGTATGAGCAGTTCTTC.

This clonotype has more than one count but fewer than ten. V gene TRBV11-2 combines with J gene TRBJ2-1; TRBD2 matches 7 bases. The germline gives CDR1 SGHAT, CDR2 FQNNGV. The CDR3 extends over 16 amino acids. The trim removed 7 bases at V and 2 bases at J, leaving 11 bases unmatched. DNA of the CDR3: TGTGCCAGCATCTCCGGCGGGAGCGGAGCCTACAATGAGCAGTTCTTC. Translating gives CASISGGSGAYNEQFF.

The chain links TRBV5-1 to TRBJ2-2; possibly TRBD1 or TRBD2 for D (5 bases each). The CDR3 is made up of 16 amino acids. V was shortened by 5 bases and J by 0 bases, with 14 bases between the two germline ends. From germline, CDR1 is SGHRS and CDR2 YFSETQ. For the CDR3, the DNA is TGCGCCAGCAGTTCCGGGACGGGGACGAACACCGGGGAGCTGTTTTTT. Amino acids: CASSSGTGTNTGELFF.

There are a few counts of this clonotype. The chain is built from TRBV5-1 and TRBJ2-3; possibly TRBD2 for D (5 bases). Germline CDR1 and CDR2: SGHRS and YFSETQ. V lost 0 bases and J 2 bases, leaving 13 bases between the germline ends. The CDR3 is made up of 16 amino acids. The DNA for the CDR3 is TGCGCCAGCAGCTTGGACGCGGGTCTGGTCACAGATACGCAGTATTTT. Amino acid sequence: CASSLDAGLVTDTQYF.

This clonotype was found a few times. V and J are TRBV7-3 and TRBJ1-1; 8 nucleotides line up with TRBD1. Germline CDR1 reads SGHTA; CDR2 reads FQGTGA. The CDR3 sequence is 15 residues long. The trim removed 4 bases at V and 3 bases at J, leaving 7 bases unmatched. CDR3: CASSSGQGLDTEAFF. CDR3 nucleotide sequence: TGTGCCAGCAGCTCCGGACAGGGTCTGGACACTGAAGCTTTCTTT.

The rearrangement links TRBV4-2 to TRBJ2-1, with D maybe TRBD2 (6 bases). The V and J ends lost 0 bases and 2 bases respectively, with 11 bases between them. The CDR3 loop spans 16 amino acids. The germline V gene encodes CDR1 LGHNA and CDR2 YNFKEQ. The DNA for the CDR3 is TGTGCCAGCAGCCAAGAACTGGCGGGAACCTACAATGAGCAGTTCTTC. It yields the protein CASSQELAGTYNEQFF.

This clonotype showed up many times. This chain connects TRBV20-1 to TRBJ2-1; possibly TRBD2 for D (6 bases). The CDR3 contains 11 residues. Germline assignment: CDR1 DFQATT and CDR2 SNEGSKA (reference sequence). V was clipped by 3 bases and J by 8 bases, with 8 bases between them. The CDR3 DNA is TGCAGTGCTAGTAAGCGGGATGAGCAGTTCTTC. Encoded protein: CSASKRDEQFF.

This chain uses TRBV7-2 with TRBJ2-3; TRBD1 agrees at 7 bases. V lost 1 base and J lost 7; bases outside the gene matches: 5. Germline V gene data show CDR1 as SGHTA and CDR2 as FQGNSA. CDR3 length: 14 amino acids. The CDR3 protein is CASSLEGAVNTQYF. In DNA, the CDR3 is TGTGCCAGCAGCTTAGAGGGGGCTGTGAATACGCAGTATTTT.